In this sample, the clone carrying this TCR beta chain turned up a few times. Its target is not known. This entry comes from a study of T cells in Graves' hyperthyroidism and ophthalmopathy. The CDR3 length is 14 residues. Trimming pared 2 bases from V and 4 bases from J, leaving 10 bases between. Per germline, CDR1 SEHNR and CDR2 FQNEAQ (reference sequence). The patients, who ranged from 18 to 65 in age, presented with newly diagnosed hyperthyroidism lasting under 2 months. Pregnant or lactating patients were excluded, as were those with uncontrolled infection or other autoimmune disease. General study results and limits: From stable hyperthyroidism, ophthalmopathy was separated by a 13 V-J model.

RNA transcripts provided the source from which TCR beta CDR3 regions were amplified. TCR CDR3 underwent first-round RT-PCR with the HTBI primer set. TCRdb re-analysed the multiplex PCR reads in MiXCR, keeping a single row per CDR3 protein. Seen here are 600,000 or so distinct CDR3 sequences, 15% to 20% observed once, and the top ten hold less than 4.5%. This TCR was sampled from a woman aged 25-40 years with Graves' hyperthyroidism. Source material: blood. V usage is TRBV7-9 and J usage is TRBJ2-3; D may correspond to TRBD1 or TRBD2 (6 bases each). The CDR3 DNA follows: TGTGCCAGCAGCTTAAAAGGGGGGTCAGATACGCAGTATTTT. It specifies CASSLKGGSDTQYF.